These 12 T cell receptor beta chains share one sample of origin, sequenced in a study of T cells in localized non-small cell lung cancer. Generated by immunoSEQ multiplex PCR, the TCRdb table keeps only in-frame clones and is missing some. The sample consists of approximately 30,000 clones, approximately 90% of them appearing once. The sample here was peripheral blood mononuclear cells, taken before any cancer treatment. The receptor source for this set is an older female donor with stage II lung adenocarcinoma.

This rearrangement joins TRBV5-6 to TRBJ1-1; TRBD1 might be the D (6 bases). This CDR3 comprises 16 residues. V shed 4 bases and J shed 3 bases, with 19 bases lying between them. CDR1 and CDR2 from the germline V gene are SGHDT and YYEEEE. The CDR3: CASSRFGGWVDTEAFF. CDR3 coding DNA: TGTGCCAGCAGCCGCTTCGGGGGCTGGGTGGACACTGAAGCTTTCTTT.

A remark on this clone: The germline gene is not matched at one end of the junction; a read error may be the cause. This chain uses TRBV2 with TRBJ2-3; 8 nucleotides match TRBD2. CDR1 and CDR2 from the germline V gene are SNHLY and FYNNEI. The CDR3 is made up of 8 amino acids. The CDR3 DNA is TGTGCCAGTGGGACTAGGGACTTT. Its protein is CASGTRDF.

This clone was found once. The gene calls are TRBV6-6 and TRBJ1-5; D uncertain. Germline CDR1 MNHNY, CDR2 SVGAGI (reference sequence). The CDR3 loop spans 15 amino acids. V lost 2 bases and J lost 0, with 8 bases in between. The CDR3 region is CASSYGLYSNQPQHF. CDR3 DNA: TGTGCCAGCAGTTACGGGCTTTATAGCAATCAGCCCCAGCATTTT.

The rearrangement uses TRBV6-5 and TRBJ2-5; perhaps D is TRBD1 or TRBD2 (5 bases each). The V end was cut by 6 bases, the J end by 2 bases, with 16 bases between. CDR1 is MNHEY, CDR2 SVGAGI, per germline. This CDR3 comprises 15 residues. In DNA, the CDR3 is TGTGCCAGCAGACCGTCCGGGACGGGACAAGAGACCCAGTACTTC. As protein: CASRPSGTGQETQYF.

J is TRBJ2-3 and V is TRBV14, with D unresolved. The germline gives CDR1 SGHDN, CDR2 FVKESK. V gave up 1 base and J gave up 2 bases, with 13 bases separating them. This CDR3 is 16 amino acids long. Here the CDR3 reads CASSQVQRSYTDTQYF. CDR3 bases: TGTGCCAGCAGCCAAGTACAGCGAAGTTACACAGATACGCAGTATTTT.

This sequence joins TRBV18 and TRBJ2-7; a weak D match, TRBD1 (5 bases). Looked up from germline, CDR1 is KGHSH and CDR2 is LQKENI. Trimming shortened V by 2 bases and J by 2 bases, and 7 bases separated the two germline ends. The CDR3 runs 13 residues. The CDR3 region has the DNA TGTGCCAGCTCACCAGCCAGGGCCTACGAGCAGTACTTC. As protein: CASSPARAYEQYF.

This chain uses TRBV4-3 with TRBJ2-5; the D is unclear. CDR3 length: 17 amino acids. V lost 0 bases, J lost 14 bases, and 28 bases lay in between. Germline V CDR1 and CDR2: LGHNA, YSLEER. CDR3: CASSQDPLTTAPAPPYF. The CDR3 coding sequence is TGCGCCAGCAGCCAAGATCCCCTCACGACGGCGCCTGCCCCCCCATACTTC.

The rearrangement uses TRBV12-5 and TRBJ1-2, with 10 bases lining up with TRBD1. Losses at the gene ends were 4 bases for V and 8 bases for J; bases not matched to a gene: 7. Germline CDR1 LGHNT, CDR2 FRNRAP. The CDR3 consists of 14 residues. The CDR3 loop is CASGSGQGVYGYTF. As DNA, the CDR3 is TGTGCTAGTGGTTCCGGACAGGGGGTTTACGGCTACACCTTC. Filled out from reference TRBV12-5 and TRBJ1-2, the complete variable domain reads DARVTQTPRHKVTEMGQEVTMRCQPILGHNTVFWYRQTMMQGLELLAYFRNRAPLDDSGMPKDRFSAEMPDATLATLKIQPSEPRDSAVYFCASGSGQGVYGYTFGSGTRLTVV.

This chain joins TRBV9 and TRBJ1-2; D not certain. This CDR3 is built from 13 residues. CDR1 is SGDLS, CDR2 YYNGEE, per germline. The ends were cut back, 4 bases at V and 4 bases at J, with 11 bases in the middle. The CDR3 sequence: CASSPTEGYGYTF. The DNA of the CDR3 is TGTGCCAGCAGCCCCACGGAGGGCTATGGCTACACCTTC.

This clone was detected only a few times. The chain combines TRBV5-6 with TRBJ1-4; unclear D gene. CDR3 length equals 13 residues. The germline V gene encodes CDR1 SGHDT and CDR2 YYEEEE. V lost 3 bases, J lost 4 bases, and 7 bases lay in between. In DNA form, the CDR3 reads TGTGCCAGCAGCTCGCGACTTAATGAAAAACTGTTTTTT. This gives the protein CASSSRLNEKLFF.

The chain is built from TRBV7-2 and TRBJ2-4; D not resolved. Germline values: CDR1 SGHTA, CDR2 FQGNSA. V lost 1 base and J lost 13, with 14 bases in between. The CDR3 consists of 13 residues. The CDR3 loop reads CASSLGHKGGQYF. The CDR3 DNA is TGTGCCAGCAGCTTAGGTCACAAGGGTGGGCAGTACTTC. The full variable domain, with the rest looked up from reference TRBV7-2 and TRBJ2-4, is GAGVSQSPSNKVTEKGKDVELRCDPISGHTALYWYRQSLGQGLEFLIYFQGNSAPDKSGLPSDRFSAERTGGSVSTLTIQRTQQEDSAVYLCASSLGHKGGQYFGAGTRLSVL.

This chain uses TRBV30 with TRBJ1-2; D remains ambiguous. The CDR3 has 12 amino acids. Trimming took off 4 bases at V and 2 bases at J, with 8 bases between the two ends. Looked up from germline, CDR1 is GTSNPN and CDR2 is SVGIG (reference sequence). The CDR3 reads CAWNEVNYGYTF. The CDR3 DNA reads TGTGCCTGGAATGAGGTGAACTATGGCTACACCTTC. Variable domain in full (rest from reference TRBV30 and TRBJ1-2): SQTIHQWPATLVQPVGSPLSLECTVEGTSNPNLYWYRQAAGRGLQLLFYSVGIGQISSEVPQNLSASRPQDRQFILSSKKLLLSDSGFYLCAWNEVNYGYTFGSGTRLTVV.